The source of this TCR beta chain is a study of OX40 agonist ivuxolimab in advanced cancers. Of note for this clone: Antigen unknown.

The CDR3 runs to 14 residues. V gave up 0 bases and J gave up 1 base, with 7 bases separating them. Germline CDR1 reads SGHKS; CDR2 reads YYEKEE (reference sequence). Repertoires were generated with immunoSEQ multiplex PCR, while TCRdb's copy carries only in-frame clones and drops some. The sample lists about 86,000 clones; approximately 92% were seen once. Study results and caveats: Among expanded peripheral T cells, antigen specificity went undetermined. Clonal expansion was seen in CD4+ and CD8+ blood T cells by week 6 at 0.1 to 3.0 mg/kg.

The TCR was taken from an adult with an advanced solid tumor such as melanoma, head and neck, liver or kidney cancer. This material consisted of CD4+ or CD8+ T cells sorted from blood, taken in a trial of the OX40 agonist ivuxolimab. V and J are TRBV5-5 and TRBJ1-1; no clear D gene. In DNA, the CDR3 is TGTGCCAGCAGCTTGGTGTCGGGGAACACTGAAGCTTTCTTT. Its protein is CASSLVSGNTEAFF.